Each of the 3 T cell receptor beta chains below was sequenced from the same sample in a study of early T cells in non-severe SARS-CoV-2 infection. TCRdb fed the 5' RACE reads into MiXCR, producing one record per CDR3 protein. The table records 50,000 to 60,000 distinct CDR3 sequences, roughly 12% of them present only once. Sample: whole blood. The receptors were gathered from an adult who was a healthcare worker with PCR-confirmed SARS-CoV-2 infection or an uninfected control (not recorded which).

This clonotype has a handful of counts. The CDR3: CASMRTGTQGTGELFF. The CDR3 DNA follows: TGTGCCAGTATGAGGACGGGAACTCAAGGAACCGGGGAGCTGTTTTTT. The J gene is TRBJ2-2, the V gene TRBV19; weak D call: TRBD2 (5 bases). Looked up from germline, CDR1 is LNHDA and CDR2 is SQIVND (reference sequence). Trimming stripped 7 bases from V and 5 bases from J, with 20 bases between. The length of the CDR3 is 16 residues.

This clonotype was detected ten times or more. V is TRBV11-2 and J is TRBJ2-7; D remains ambiguous. V was clipped by 0 bases and J by 1 base, with 7 bases between them. The CDR3 has 14 residues. CDR1 is SGHAT, CDR2 FQNNGV, per germline. CDR3 residues: CASSLEVGSYEQYF. CDR3 nucleotide sequence: TGTGCCAGCAGCTTAGAGGTCGGATCCTACGAGCAGTACTTC.

This clonotype was picked up a small number of times. The V call is TRBV7-9, the J call TRBJ1-1; TRBD1 matches at 7 bases. Germline lookup yields CDR1 SEHNR and CDR2 FQNEAQ (reference sequence). This CDR3 contains 15 residues. J lost 2 bases, V lost 5 bases, and 8 bases had no gene match. CDR3 DNA: TGTGCCAGCAGCCTAATTCAGGGGGGAAACACTGAAGCTTTCTTT. Amino acids: CASSLIQGGNTEAFF.